The clone carrying this T cell receptor (beta chain) was observed many times. The sample belongs to a study of neurological immune-mediated disorders. Time point meaning: technical triplicate 3. The sorted libraries started from some 970,000 CD4+ or CD8+ T cells. The CDR3 covers 13 residues. Trimming pared 6 bases from V and 8 bases from J, leaving 16 bases between. cDNA synthesis was performed by 5'RACE with 10-nucleotide random UMIs. One entry per CDR3 protein, called by TCRdb with MiXCR from the 5' RACE reads. The sample carries tens of thousands of distinct CDR3 sequences, approximately 16% recorded once.

Sequencing input: CD4+ T cells from blood. This clonotype was sampled from a female donor with HTLV-1-associated myelopathy (HAM/TSP). V is TRBV12-3 or TRBV12-4 and J is TRBJ1-1; D perhaps matches TRBD1 (6 bases). For the CDR3, the DNA is TGTGCCAGCAGCACCGGGACACGCTTAGAAGCTTTCTTT. It codes for CASSTGTRLEAFF.